This TCR beta chain stems from a study of cytomegalovirus exposure and HLA in healthy donors. Clones were sequenced by immunoSEQ multiplex PCR, and TCRdb holds only the in-frame ones, with some missing. The sample consists of approximately 140,000 clones, 70% to 90% of them appearing once. The receptor's source is a woman under 40 in good health and CMV-seronegative. Sequencing was carried out using PBMCs.

CDR3 nucleotide sequence: TGTGCCAGCAGGAGAATAGATCCTGGAAACACCATATATTTT. Amino acid sequence: CASRRIDPGNTIYF. V and J are TRBV6-5 and TRBJ1-3, with D unresolved. Trimming stripped 6 bases from V and 2 bases from J, with 11 bases between. CDR1 is MNHEY and CDR2 is SVGAGI in the germline V gene. The CDR3 sequence is 14 residues long.